This is a list of T cell receptor beta chains from one sample in a study of CXCR3-negative and CXCR3-positive naive CD8 T cells. For each CDR3 protein, TCRdb gives one entry from its re-call of the 5' RACE reads, without DNA. This sample's table has over 100,000 distinct CDR3 sequences. Sequencing used naive CXCR3- CD8+ T cells from blood. These receptors originate from a human donor in good health. Some clones in this sample may be carry-over from other donors' samples. Both conserved end residues are part of each CDR3.

cdr3_length,j_call,v_call,cdr3_aa
18,TRBJ2-1,TRBV6-2/TRBV6-3,CASSYSSPSFSSYNEQFF
14,TRBJ1-6,TRBV12-3/TRBV12-4,CASSLTKSDSPLHF
14,TRBJ1-1,TRBV12-3/TRBV12-4,CASSFVGRDTEAFF
14,TRBJ2-2,TRBV4-2,CASSHGTNTGELFF
15,TRBJ2-1,TRBV4-1,CASSQPGQGTNEQFF
12,TRBJ2-7,TRBV4-1,CASSSDGGEQYF
20,TRBJ2-3,TRBV5-3,CARSLWAGGCLAGDTDTQYF
17,TRBJ2-7,TRBV20-1,CSARMLGDMQEAYEQYF
16,TRBJ1-5,TRBV7-8,CASSPTKAGVVQPQHF
11,TRBJ2-1,TRBV12-3/TRBV12-4,CASSQQYEQFF
12,TRBJ2-7,TRBV20-1,CSASPGAYEQYF
14,TRBJ2-7,TRBV10-3,CAIRGLAGVEEQYF
15,TRBJ2-3,TRBV27,CASSLWDSGTDTQYF
14,TRBJ2-7,TRBV27,CASSPRTQPYEQYF